This TCR beta chain was retrieved from a study of shared clonotypes between healthy human individuals. Findings and caveats of the study: Rarefaction exposed incomplete sorted-subset sequencing despite large depth. The four-donor shared clonotypes exceeded non-shared clonotypes in generation probability, with non-shared ones scoring lower. Estimated clonotype richness was generally higher in naive than memory subsets.

Naive CD8 isolation took CD45RO-negative cells positively selected for CCR7 and excluded terminally differentiated effector memory CD45RA+ cells. V gave up 3 bases and J gave up 4 bases, with 23 bases separating them. Looked up from germline, CDR1 is SGHRS and CDR2 is YFSETQ. The CDR3 sequence is 17 residues long. Replicate PCRs from sorted subsets contained roughly 200 ng DNA, which is 30,000 to 35,000 T cell genomes. Method: immunoSEQ multiplex PCR; TCRdb's copy keeps in-frame clones and lacks some. The sample has some 2.1 million clones; around 93% are singletons. As regards this clone: The antigen remains undetermined.

The sequence derives from a man younger than 30 in good health. Some clones in this sample may be carry-over from other donors' samples. The rearrangement links TRBV5-1 to TRBJ2-7; D is possibly TRBD2 (6 bases). Input material: naive CD8+ T cells from PBMCs. The CDR3 reads CASSSLARDGTRYEQYF. The CDR3 DNA is TGCGCCAGCAGCTCTTTAGCGCGGGACGGGACGAGGTACGAGCAGTACTTC.